These T cell receptor beta chains were read from a single sample in a study of CD8 T cells in Susac syndrome. Each CDR3 protein is one row after TCRdb ran MiXCR on the immunoSEQ multiplex PCR reads. The profile covers about 120,000 distinct CDR3 sequences, with less than 95% appearing a single time and roughly 0.12% taken by the ten largest. What was sequenced was CD8+ T cells from PBMCs. These receptors all stem from a human donor in good health. The CDR3 runs from the conserved cysteine through the conserved F or W. A D gene is named only where the DNA matches it firmly. The size field is filled for only some rows; it gives once, few, many or a size class.

NA,TRBV7-3,TRBJ1-2,NA,CASAPSGARGYTF,TGTGCCAGCGCCCCTTCGGGGGCGCGCGGCTACACCTTC
NA,TRBV7-9,TRBJ1-1,NA,CASSTRTPKRHF,TGTGCCAGCAGCACCCGGACCCCTAAGCGGCACTTT
NA,TRBV3-1,TRBJ1-4,TRBD1,CASSQDSDRAKLFF,TGTGCCAGCAGCCAAGATTCCGACAGGGCAAAACTGTTTTTT
NA,TRBV6-2/TRBV6-3,TRBJ2-2,NA,CASSLRDTGELFF,TGTGCCAGCAGTTTACGGGACACCGGGGAGCTGTTTTTT
NA,TRBV7-2,TRBJ2-3,NA,CASSLGFRVDTQYF,TGTGCCAGCAGCTTAGGATTTCGAGTAGATACGCAGTATTTT
NA,TRBV13,TRBJ2-1,NA,CASSLGRRSSPEF,TGTGCCAGCAGCTTAGGCCGACGGAGCAGCCCGGAATTC
NA,TRBV7-2,TRBJ1-4,NA,CASSFPRGGTNEKLFF,TGTGCCAGCAGTTTCCCTCGGGGGGGCACTAATGAAAAACTGTTTTTT
NA,TRBV3-1,TRBJ2-5,NA,CASSQPQGTQYF,TGTGCCAGCAGCCAACCCCAAGGGACCCAGTACTTC
NA,TRBV5-1,TRBJ1-2,NA,CASSLDRTVYGYTF,TGCGCCAGCAGCTTGGACCGGACAGTCTATGGCTACACCTTC
NA,TRBV9,TRBJ2-1,TRBD2,CASSLGTSGRRKGNEQFF,TGTGCCAGCAGCTTAGGGACTAGCGGGAGGCGCAAAGGGAATGAGCAGTTCTTC
NA,TRBV14,TRBJ2-2,NA,CASLRGNTGELFF,TGTGCCAGCCTGCGGGGGAACACCGGGGAGCTGTTTTTT
NA,TRBV7-9,TRBJ2-2,TRBD2,CASTSGGTGELFF,TGTGCCAGCACCTCCGGGGGGACCGGGGAGCTGTTTTTT
once,TRBV6-2/TRBV6-3,TRBJ1-2,TRBD1,CASRPPDRANYGYTF,TGTGCCAGCAGACCTCCGGACAGGGCGAACTATGGCTACACCTTC
NA,TRBV20-1,TRBJ2-5,TRBD1,CSAITGGSVQETQYF,TGCAGTGCTATAACAGGGGGGTCAGTTCAAGAGACCCAGTACTTC
NA,TRBV7-9,TRBJ1-1,NA,CASSLGNGNTEAFF,TGTGCCAGCAGCTTGGGGAACGGGAACACTGAAGCTTTCTTT
NA,TRBV25-1,TRBJ1-1,TRBD1,CASRPGQLVNTEAFF,TGTGCCAGCAGACCGGGACAGTTGGTGAACACTGAAGCTTTCTTT
NA,TRBV20-1,TRBJ2-3,TRBD2,CSATLAGNTDTQYF,TGCAGTGCTACACTAGCGGGCAACACAGATACGCAGTATTTT
NA,TRBV18,TRBJ1-1,NA,CASSIGGEAFF,TGTGCCAGCTCCATTGGGGGTGAAGCTTTCTTT
NA,TRBV9,TRBJ1-6,NA,CASSVDANSPLHF,TGTGCCAGCAGCGTAGACGCTAATTCACCCCTCCACTTT
NA,TRBV4-3,TRBJ1-1,NA,CASSQAGLSEAFF,TGCGCCAGCAGCCAAGCGGGTTTATCTGAAGCTTTCTTT
NA,TRBV7-2,TRBJ1-5,NA,CASSLARDRPAPQHF,TGTGCCAGCAGCTTAGCACGCGACCGACCAGCGCCCCAGCATTTT
NA,TRBV5-1,TRBJ1-6,TRBD1,CASSRTGSGNSPLHF,TGCGCCAGCAGCCGGACAGGGTCCGGCAATTCACCCCTCCACTTT
NA,TRBV7-9,TRBJ1-2,NA,CASSLETSYTF,TGTGCCAGCAGCTTAGAGACATCCTACACCTTC
NA,TRBV19,TRBJ1-5,TRBD1,CASHEQGQGNQPQHF,TGTGCCAGCCATGAACAGGGGCAGGGCAATCAGCCCCAGCATTTT
NA,TRBV29-1,TRBJ1-1,NA,CSVEGSARNTEAFF,TGCAGCGTTGAAGGGAGTGCAAGGAACACTGAAGCTTTCTTT
NA,TRBV19,TRBJ2-7,NA,CASSIGHGVVYEQYF,TGTGCCAGTAGTATAGGTCACGGGGTCGTCTACGAGCAGTACTTC
NA,TRBV9,TRBJ2-1,TRBD2,CASSSDLAASYNEQFF,TGTGCCAGCTCCTCGGATCTAGCGGCCTCCTACAATGAGCAGTTCTTC
NA,TRBV7-2,TRBJ2-7,NA,CASSHSETGLPRYEQYF,TGTGCCAGCAGCCATTCAGAGACGGGACTTCCGCGCTACGAGCAGTACTTC
NA,TRBV27,TRBJ2-7,NA,CASSWNIAYEQYF,TGTGCCAGCAGTTGGAATATAGCCTACGAGCAGTACTTC
NA,TRBV3-1,TRBJ1-1,NA,CASTLWGADTEAFF,TGTGCCAGCACCCTTTGGGGTGCCGACACTGAAGCTTTCTTT
NA,TRBV20-1,TRBJ1-1,NA,CSVTLAKEQGPEAFF,TGCAGTGTGACTCTCGCCAAAGAGCAAGGACCTGAAGCTTTCTTT
NA,TRBV18,TRBJ1-3,TRBD1,CASSPPSIFPKGASGNTIYF,TGTGCCAGCTCACCACCATCCATATTCCCCAAGGGGGCCTCTGGAAACACCATATATTTT
NA,TRBV7-8,TRBJ1-5,TRBD1,CASSLGGFGNQPQHF,TGTGCCAGCAGCCTAGGGGGCTTTGGCAATCAGCCCCAGCATTTT
NA,TRBV9,TRBJ2-2,NA,CASSVATVNTGELFF,TGTGCCAGCAGCGTAGCCACAGTGAACACCGGGGAGCTGTTTTTT
NA,TRBV5-6,TRBJ2-1,TRBD2,CASSPLGLAGLEQFF,TGTGCCAGCAGCCCCCTTGGACTAGCGGGACTTGAGCAGTTCTTC